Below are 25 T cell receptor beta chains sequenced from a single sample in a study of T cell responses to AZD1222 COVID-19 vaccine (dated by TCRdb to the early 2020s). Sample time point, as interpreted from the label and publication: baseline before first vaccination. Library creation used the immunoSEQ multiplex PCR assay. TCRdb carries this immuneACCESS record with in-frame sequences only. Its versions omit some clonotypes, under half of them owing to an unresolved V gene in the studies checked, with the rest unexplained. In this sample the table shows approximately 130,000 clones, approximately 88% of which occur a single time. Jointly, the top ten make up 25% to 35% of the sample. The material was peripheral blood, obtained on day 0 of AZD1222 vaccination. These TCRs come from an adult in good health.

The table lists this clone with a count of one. This chain's CDR3 is CASSFGGNRYEQYF. As DNA, the CDR3 is TGTGCCAGCAGTTTTGGGGGGAATCGGTACGAGCAGTACTTC. The chain uses TRBV27 and TRBJ2-7; D possibly corresponds to TRBD2 (6 bases). CDR3 length: 14 residues. V lost 3 bases and J 4 bases, leaving 13 bases between the germline ends. CDR1 and CDR2 from the germline V gene are MNHEY and SMNVEV (reference sequence).

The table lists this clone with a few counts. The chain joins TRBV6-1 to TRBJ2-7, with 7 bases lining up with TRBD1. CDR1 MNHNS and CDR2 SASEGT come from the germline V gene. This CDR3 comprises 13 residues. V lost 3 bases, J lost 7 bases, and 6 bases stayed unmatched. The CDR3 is CASSEGQRLEQYF. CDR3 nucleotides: TGTGCCAGCAGTGAGGGACAGCGGCTGGAGCAGTACTTC.

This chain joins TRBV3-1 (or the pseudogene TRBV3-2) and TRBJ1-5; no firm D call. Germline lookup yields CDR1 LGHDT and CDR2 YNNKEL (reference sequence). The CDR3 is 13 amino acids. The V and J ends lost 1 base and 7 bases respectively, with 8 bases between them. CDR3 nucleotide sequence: TGTGCCAGCAGCCAAGCGTTGGGACAGCCCCAGCATTTT. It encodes CASSQALGQPQHF.

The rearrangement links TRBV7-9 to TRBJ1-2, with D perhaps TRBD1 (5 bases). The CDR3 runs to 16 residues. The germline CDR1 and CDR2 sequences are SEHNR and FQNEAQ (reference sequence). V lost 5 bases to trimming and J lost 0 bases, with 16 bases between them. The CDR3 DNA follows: TGTGCCAGCAGCCGGAGTTGGGACGCCACTAACTATGGCTACACCTTC. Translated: CASSRSWDATNYGYTF.

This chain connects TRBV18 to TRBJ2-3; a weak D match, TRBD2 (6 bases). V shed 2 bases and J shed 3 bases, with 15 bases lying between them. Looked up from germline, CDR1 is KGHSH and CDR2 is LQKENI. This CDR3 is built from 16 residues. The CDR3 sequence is CASSPTAGGMTDTQYF. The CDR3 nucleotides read TGTGCCAGCTCACCAACGGCAGGAGGGATGACAGATACGCAGTATTTT.

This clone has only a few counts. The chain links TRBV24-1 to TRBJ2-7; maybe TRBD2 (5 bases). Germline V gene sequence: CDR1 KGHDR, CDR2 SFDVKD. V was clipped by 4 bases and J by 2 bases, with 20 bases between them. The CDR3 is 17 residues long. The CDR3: CATSDPLIGGAPYEQYF. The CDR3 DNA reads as TGTGCCACCAGTGACCCTCTTATAGGAGGAGCCCCCTACGAGCAGTACTTC.

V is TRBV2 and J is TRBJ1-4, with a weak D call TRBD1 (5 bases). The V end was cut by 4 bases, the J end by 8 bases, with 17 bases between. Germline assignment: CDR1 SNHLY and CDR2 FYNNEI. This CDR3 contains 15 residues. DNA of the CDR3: TGTGCCAGCAGTGGAGACAGAGCCCCGAGGGAAAAACTGTTTTTT. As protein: CASSGDRAPREKLFF.

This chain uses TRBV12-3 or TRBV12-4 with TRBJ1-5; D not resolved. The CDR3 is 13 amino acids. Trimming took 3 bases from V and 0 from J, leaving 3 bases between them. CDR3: CASSFLSNQPQHF. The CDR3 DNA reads TGTGCCAGCAGTTTTCTTAGCAATCAGCCCCAGCATTTT.

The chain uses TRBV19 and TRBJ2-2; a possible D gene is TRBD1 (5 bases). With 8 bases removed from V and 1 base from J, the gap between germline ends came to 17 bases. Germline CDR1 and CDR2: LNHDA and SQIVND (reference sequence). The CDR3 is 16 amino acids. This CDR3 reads CASFPMWGRNTGELFF. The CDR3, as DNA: TGTGCCAGTTTCCCTATGTGGGGCCGGAACACCGGGGAGCTGTTTTTT.

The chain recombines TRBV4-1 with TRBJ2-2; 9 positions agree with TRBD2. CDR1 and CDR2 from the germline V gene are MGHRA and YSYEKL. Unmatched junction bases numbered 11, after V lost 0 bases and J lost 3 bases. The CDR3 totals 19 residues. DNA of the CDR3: TGCGCCAGCAGCCAAGAAGGGGTGATAGCGGGAGCGTACACCGGGGAGCTGTTTTTT. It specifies CASSQEGVIAGAYTGELFF.

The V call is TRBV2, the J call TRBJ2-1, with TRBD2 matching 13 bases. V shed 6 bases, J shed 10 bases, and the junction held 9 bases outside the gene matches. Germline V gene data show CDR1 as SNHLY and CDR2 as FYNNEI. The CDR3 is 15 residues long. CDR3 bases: TGTGCCAGCAGCAAACTAGCGGGGGGGCCCGGCGAGCAGTTCTTC. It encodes CASSKLAGGPGEQFF.

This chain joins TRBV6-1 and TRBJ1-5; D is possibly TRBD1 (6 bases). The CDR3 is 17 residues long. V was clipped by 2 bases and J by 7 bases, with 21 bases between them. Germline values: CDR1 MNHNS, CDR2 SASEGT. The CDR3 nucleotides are TGTGCCAGCAGTGAAAGTATCACAGGGCCCTTGGGACAGCCCCAGCATTTT. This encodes CASSESITGPLGQPQHF.

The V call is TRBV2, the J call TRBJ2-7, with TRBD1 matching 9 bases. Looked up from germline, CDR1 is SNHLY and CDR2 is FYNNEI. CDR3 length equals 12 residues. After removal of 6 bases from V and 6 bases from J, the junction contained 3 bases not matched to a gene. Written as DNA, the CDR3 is TGTGCCAGCAGGGGACAGGGCGGCGAGCAGTACTTC. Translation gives CASRGQGGEQYF. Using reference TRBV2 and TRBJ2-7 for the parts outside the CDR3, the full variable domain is EPEVTQTPSHQVTQMGQEVILRCVPISNHLYFYWYRQILGQKVEFLVSFYNNEISEKSEIFDDQFSVERPDGSNFTLKIRSTKLEDSAMYFCASRGQGGEQYFGPGTRLTVT.

CDR3 DNA sequence: TGTGCCAGCAGCCGCGAGGGGGACAACGAGCAGTACTTC. Protein sequence: CASSREGDNEQYF. The chain links TRBV3-1 (or the pseudogene TRBV3-2) to TRBJ2-7; a weak D match, TRBD1 (6 bases). Per germline, CDR1 LGHDT and CDR2 YNNKEL (reference sequence). V was trimmed by 4 bases and J by 5 bases, leaving 12 bases between them. There are 13 residues in the CDR3.

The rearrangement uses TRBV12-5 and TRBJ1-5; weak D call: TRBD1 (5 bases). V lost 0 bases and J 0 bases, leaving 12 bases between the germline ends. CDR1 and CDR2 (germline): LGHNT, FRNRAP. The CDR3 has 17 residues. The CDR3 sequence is CASGLVLVGVSNQPQHF. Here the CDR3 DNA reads TGTGCTAGTGGTTTGGTACTAGTGGGGGTTAGCAATCAGCCCCAGCATTTT.

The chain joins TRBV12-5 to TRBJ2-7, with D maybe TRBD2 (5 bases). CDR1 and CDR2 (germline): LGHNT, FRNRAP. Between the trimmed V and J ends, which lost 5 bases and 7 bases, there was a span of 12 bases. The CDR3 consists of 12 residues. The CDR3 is CASGRTATEQYF. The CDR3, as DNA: TGTGCTAGTGGTAGGACTGCCACGGAGCAGTACTTC.

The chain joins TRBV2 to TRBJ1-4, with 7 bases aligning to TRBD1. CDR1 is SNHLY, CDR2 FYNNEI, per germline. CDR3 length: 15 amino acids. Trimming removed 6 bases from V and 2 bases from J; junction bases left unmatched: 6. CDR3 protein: CASSDDRVTNEKLFF. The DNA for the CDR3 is TGTGCCAGCAGCGATGACAGGGTGACTAATGAAAAACTGTTTTTT. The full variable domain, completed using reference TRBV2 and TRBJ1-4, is EPEVTQTPSHQVTQMGQEVILRCVPISNHLYFYWYRQILGQKVEFLVSFYNNEISEKSEIFDDQFSVERPDGSNFTLKIRSTKLEDSAMYFCASSDDRVTNEKLFFGSGTQLSVL.

The CDR3: CAWSVQADTEAFF. DNA of the CDR3: TGTGCCTGGAGTGTACAGGCGGATACTGAAGCTTTCTTT. The chain uses TRBV30 and TRBJ1-1; a possible D gene is TRBD1 (5 bases). V was pared by 0 bases and J by 5 bases, with 10 bases between. The germline V gene has CDR1 GTSNPN and CDR2 SVGIG (reference sequence). The CDR3 spans 13 residues.

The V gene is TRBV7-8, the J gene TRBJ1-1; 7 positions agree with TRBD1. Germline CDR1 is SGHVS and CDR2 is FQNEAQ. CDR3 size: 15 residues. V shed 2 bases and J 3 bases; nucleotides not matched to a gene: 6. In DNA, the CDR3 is TGTGCCAGCAGCTTAAACACAGGGGCGGACACTGAAGCTTTCTTT. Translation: CASSLNTGADTEAFF.

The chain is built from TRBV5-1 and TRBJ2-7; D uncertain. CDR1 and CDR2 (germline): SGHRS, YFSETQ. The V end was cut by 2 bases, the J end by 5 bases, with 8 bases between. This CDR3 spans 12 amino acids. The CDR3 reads CASSFDGNEQYF. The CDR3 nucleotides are TGCGCCAGCAGCTTCGACGGAAACGAGCAGTACTTC.

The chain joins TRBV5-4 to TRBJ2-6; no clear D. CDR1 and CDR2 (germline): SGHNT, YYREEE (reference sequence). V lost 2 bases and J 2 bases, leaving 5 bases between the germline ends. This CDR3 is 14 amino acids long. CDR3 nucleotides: TGTGCCAGCAGCTTCGATGCTGGGGCCAACGTCCTGACTTTC. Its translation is CASSFDAGANVLTF.

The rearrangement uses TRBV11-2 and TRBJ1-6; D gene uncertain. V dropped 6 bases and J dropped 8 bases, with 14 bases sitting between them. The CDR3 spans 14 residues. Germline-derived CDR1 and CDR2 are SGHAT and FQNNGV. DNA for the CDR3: TGTGCCAGCAGTGGCCCCGCTAGAGATTCACCCCTCCACTTT. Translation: CASSGPARDSPLHF.

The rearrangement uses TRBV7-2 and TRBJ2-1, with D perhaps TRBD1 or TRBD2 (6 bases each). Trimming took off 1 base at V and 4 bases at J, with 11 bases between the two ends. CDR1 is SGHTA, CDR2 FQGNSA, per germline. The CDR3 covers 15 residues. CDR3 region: CASSLGGAHYNEQFF. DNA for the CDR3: TGTGCCAGCAGCTTAGGGGGGGCTCATTACAATGAGCAGTTCTTC.

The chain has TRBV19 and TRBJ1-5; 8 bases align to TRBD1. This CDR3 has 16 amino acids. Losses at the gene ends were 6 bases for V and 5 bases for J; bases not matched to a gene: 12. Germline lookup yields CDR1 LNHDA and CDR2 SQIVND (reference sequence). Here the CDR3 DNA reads TGTGCCAGTAGCCGGACAGGGCTTTTGGAGTATCAGCCCCAGCATTTT. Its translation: CASSRTGLLEYQPQHF.

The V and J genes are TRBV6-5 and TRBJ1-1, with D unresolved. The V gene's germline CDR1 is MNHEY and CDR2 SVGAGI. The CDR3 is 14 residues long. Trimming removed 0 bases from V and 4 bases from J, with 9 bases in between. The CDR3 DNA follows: TGTGCCAGCAGTTACTCTCCCGAAATCACTGAAGCTTTCTTT. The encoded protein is CASSYSPEITEAFF.